The rows below give T cell receptor beta chains drawn from one sample of a study of T cell responses to AZD1222 COVID-19 vaccine. Assay used: immunoSEQ multiplex PCR; TCRdb lists only in-frame clones, some missing. This sample has approximately 120,000 clones, with roughly 90% found just once. Sequenced material: peripheral blood, taken on day 0 of AZD1222 vaccination. The receptors come from an adult in good health. The CDR3 runs from the conserved cysteine through the conserved F or W. D genes are given only for firm matches. Rows give clone size only sometimes, using once, few, many, or a class for an expanded clone.

clone size: -
V gene: TRBV20-1
J gene: TRBJ2-1
D gene: -
CDR3 protein: CSASSGRNEQFF
CDR3 DNA: TGCAGTGCTAGTTCAGGGAGGAATGAGCAGTTCTTC

clone size: -
V gene: TRBV14
J gene: TRBJ1-3
D gene: -
CDR3 protein: CASSQTGTSFRNTIYF
CDR3 DNA: TGTGCCAGCAGCCAAACCGGGACAAGCTTTCGAAACACCATATATTTT

clone size: -
V gene: TRBV9
J gene: TRBJ1-4
D gene: -
CDR3 protein: CASSAGGATNEKLFF
CDR3 DNA: TGTGCCAGCAGCGCCGGAGGCGCAACTAATGAAAAACTGTTTTTT

clone size: once
V gene: TRBV10-2
J gene: TRBJ1-6
D gene: TRBD1
CDR3 protein: CASRGEWADRAYNSPLHF
CDR3 DNA: TGCGCCAGCAGAGGGGAATGGGCGGACAGGGCCTATAATTCACCCCTCCACTTT

clone size: -
V gene: TRBV5-1
J gene: TRBJ2-2
D gene: -
CDR3 protein: CASSWGPGAGTNTGELFF
CDR3 DNA: TGCGCCAGCAGCTGGGGCCCGGGGGCAGGGACGAACACCGGGGAGCTGTTTTTT

clone size: -
V gene: TRBV12-2
J gene: TRBJ2-3
D gene: -
CDR3 protein: CASRAGTGSTDTQYF
CDR3 DNA: TGTGCAAGCCGGGCCGGGACAGGGAGCACAGATACGCAGTATTTT

clone size: -
V gene: TRBV27
J gene: TRBJ2-3
D gene: TRBD2
CDR3 protein: CASSLRGGSTDTQYF
CDR3 DNA: TGTGCCAGCAGTTTGCGGGGGGGAAGCACAGATACGCAGTATTTT

clone size: -
V gene: TRBV10-3
J gene: TRBJ1-4
D gene: -
CDR3 protein: CAIRTPPNEKLFF
CDR3 DNA: TGTGCCATCCGGACACCTCCCAATGAAAAACTGTTTTTT

clone size: -
V gene: TRBV9
J gene: TRBJ2-3
D gene: -
CDR3 protein: CASSVDIGATTSTDTQYF
CDR3 DNA: TGTGCCAGCAGCGTAGACATTGGGGCAACTACTAGCACAGATACGCAGTATTTT

clone size: -
V gene: TRBV7-9
J gene: TRBJ1-6
D gene: -
CDR3 protein: CASSLEDSPLHF
CDR3 DNA: TGTGCCAGCAGCTTGGAAGATTCACCCCTCCACTTT

clone size: -
V gene: TRBV29-1
J gene: TRBJ1-1
D gene: -
CDR3 protein: CSVVSFTEAFF
CDR3 DNA: TGCAGCGTTGTTAGTTTTACTGAAGCTTTCTTT

clone size: -
V gene: TRBV6-5
J gene: TRBJ2-5
D gene: TRBD1
CDR3 protein: CASRGRDRETQYF
CDR3 DNA: TGTGCCAGCAGGGGAAGGGACAGGGAGACCCAGTACTTC

clone size: -
V gene: TRBV6-5
J gene: TRBJ1-2
D gene: -
CDR3 protein: CASSYSDGGYTF
CDR3 DNA: TGTGCCAGCAGTTACTCTGACGGGGGCTACACCTTC

clone size: -
V gene: TRBV13
J gene: TRBJ2-3
D gene: -
CDR3 protein: CASSLRVGSAASGDTQYF
CDR3 DNA: TGTGCCAGCAGCTTACGTGTAGGCTCGGCGGCCAGTGGTGATACGCAGTATTTT

clone size: -
V gene: TRBV2
J gene: TRBJ1-3
D gene: -
CDR3 protein: CASSDLGSSGNTIYF
CDR3 DNA: TGTGCCAGCAGTGATTTGGGCAGCTCTGGAAACACCATATATTTT

clone size: few
V gene: TRBV6-2/TRBV6-3
J gene: TRBJ2-5
D gene: -
CDR3 protein: CASSYSHRQKGETQYF
CDR3 DNA: TGTGCCAGCAGTTACTCCCACCGACAGAAGGGGGAGACCCAGTACTTC

clone size: -
V gene: TRBV19
J gene: TRBJ1-2
D gene: -
CDR3 protein: CASAWDYGYTF
CDR3 DNA: TGTGCCAGCGCGTGGGACTATGGCTACACCTTC

clone size: -
V gene: TRBV5-1
J gene: TRBJ1-2
D gene: -
CDR3 protein: CASSFDTYYGYTF
CDR3 DNA: TGCGCCAGCAGCTTTGACACCTACTATGGCTACACCTTC

clone size: -
V gene: TRBV28
J gene: TRBJ1-2
D gene: -
CDR3 protein: CASSSQGNYGYTF
CDR3 DNA: TGTGCCAGCAGTTCCCAGGGTAACTATGGCTACACCTTC

clone size: -
V gene: TRBV27
J gene: TRBJ2-1
D gene: -
CDR3 protein: CASRHQPYNEQFF
CDR3 DNA: TGTGCCAGCAGGCATCAACCTTACAATGAGCAGTTCTTC

clone size: -
V gene: TRBV3-1/TRBV3-2
J gene: TRBJ1-2
D gene: -
CDR3 protein: CASSLMTANYGYTF
CDR3 DNA: TGTGCCAGCAGCCTCATGACAGCCAACTATGGCTACACCTTC

clone size: -
V gene: TRBV7-9
J gene: TRBJ2-7
D gene: -
CDR3 protein: CASSYLGGSYEQYF
CDR3 DNA: TGTGCCAGCAGTTACTTGGGGGGCAGCTACGAGCAGTACTTC

clone size: -
V gene: TRBV24-1
J gene: TRBJ2-3
D gene: TRBD2
CDR3 protein: CATSELAGPDTQYF
CDR3 DNA: TGTGCCACCTCGGAACTAGCGGGCCCAGATACGCAGTATTTT

clone size: -
V gene: TRBV5-4
J gene: TRBJ2-2
D gene: -
CDR3 protein: CASRVGEANTGELFF
CDR3 DNA: TGTGCCAGCAGAGTGGGGGAGGCGAACACCGGGGAGCTGTTTTTT

clone size: -
V gene: TRBV30
J gene: TRBJ1-3
D gene: -
CDR3 protein: CACDGPGGTIYF
CDR3 DNA: TGTGCCTGCGACGGCCCGGGGGGCACCATATATTTT

clone size: -
V gene: TRBV24-1
J gene: TRBJ1-2
D gene: TRBD1
CDR3 protein: CATSESGGANYGYTF
CDR3 DNA: TGTGCCACCAGTGAGTCAGGGGGCGCGAACTATGGCTACACCTTC

clone size: -
V gene: TRBV2
J gene: TRBJ2-5
D gene: -
CDR3 protein: CASSVSWAEETQYF
CDR3 DNA: TGTGCCAGCAGTGTATCTTGGGCGGAAGAGACCCAGTACTTC

clone size: -
V gene: TRBV7-3
J gene: TRBJ2-1
D gene: TRBD2
CDR3 protein: CASSRSGGAPSYNEQFF
CDR3 DNA: TGTGCCAGCAGCCGAAGCGGGGGGGCCCCCTCCTACAATGAGCAGTTCTTC

clone size: -
V gene: TRBV28
J gene: TRBJ1-5
D gene: -
CDR3 protein: CASSPRADYSNQPQHF
CDR3 DNA: TGTGCCAGCTCCCCCCGGGCGGATTATAGCAATCAGCCCCAGCATTTT

clone size: -
V gene: TRBV6-5
J gene: TRBJ1-5
D gene: TRBD1
CDR3 protein: CASSMTGFSNQPQHF
CDR3 DNA: TGTGCCAGCAGCATGACAGGGTTTAGCAATCAGCCCCAGCATTTT

clone size: once
V gene: TRBV9
J gene: TRBJ2-7
D gene: -
CDR3 protein: CASSPQVGVSYEQYF
CDR3 DNA: TGTGCCAGCAGCCCCCAAGTGGGGGTGTCCTACGAGCAGTACTTC

clone size: -
V gene: TRBV19
J gene: TRBJ1-2
D gene: -
CDR3 protein: CASSISRAPRDGYTF
CDR3 DNA: TGTGCCAGTAGTATCTCTCGGGCGCCGAGGGATGGCTACACCTTC

clone size: -
V gene: TRBV7-2
J gene: TRBJ2-1
D gene: TRBD2
CDR3 protein: CASSEQAGGADRNEQFF
CDR3 DNA: TGTGCCAGCAGCGAACAGGCCGGGGGGGCCGATAGGAATGAGCAGTTCTTC

clone size: few
V gene: TRBV24-1
J gene: TRBJ2-5
D gene: -
CDR3 protein: CATSDWGETQYF
CDR3 DNA: TGTGCCACCAGTGACTGGGGTGAGACCCAGTACTTC

clone size: -
V gene: TRBV7-2
J gene: TRBJ1-5
D gene: -
CDR3 protein: CASSLVSESPQHF
CDR3 DNA: TGTGCCAGCAGCTTAGTGTCGGAGTCGCCCCAGCATTTT

clone size: -
V gene: TRBV7-9
J gene: TRBJ1-6
D gene: TRBD1
CDR3 protein: CASSGQGGSPLHF
CDR3 DNA: TGTGCCAGCTCGGGACAGGGTGGTTCACCCCTCCACTTT

clone size: once
V gene: TRBV5-4
J gene: TRBJ1-6
D gene: -
CDR3 protein: CASSTGQKNSPLHF
CDR3 DNA: TGTGCCAGCAGCACCGGACAGAAGAATTCACCCCTCCACTTT

clone size: -
V gene: TRBV29-1
J gene: TRBJ2-1
D gene: TRBD2
CDR3 protein: CSGAGLAGAINEQFF
CDR3 DNA: TGCAGCGGGGCGGGACTAGCGGGAGCCATCAATGAGCAGTTCTTC

clone size: -
V gene: TRBV21-1
J gene: TRBJ2-1
D gene: -
CDR3 protein: CARFYNEQFF
CDR3 DNA: TGTGCCAGATTCTACAATGAGCAGTTCTTC

clone size: -
V gene: TRBV2
J gene: TRBJ2-7
D gene: -
CDR3 protein: CASSEYEDNQSAYEQYF
CDR3 DNA: TGTGCCAGCAGTGAATACGAGGACAACCAATCAGCCTACGAGCAGTACTTC

clone size: -
V gene: TRBV19
J gene: TRBJ2-3
D gene: -
CDR3 protein: CASSYRAGGTDTQYF
CDR3 DNA: TGTGCCAGTAGTTACAGGGCAGGCGGCACAGATACGCAGTATTTT

clone size: -
V gene: TRBV6-4
J gene: TRBJ1-5
D gene: -
CDR3 protein: CASSDCGGGLNNQPQHF
CDR3 DNA: TGTGCCAGCAGTGACTGCGGAGGGGGGCTCAACAATCAGCCCCAGCATTTT